Following are 14 T cell receptor beta chains from one sample sequenced in a study of CD8+CD57+ T cells in acquired aplastic anemia. TCR beta VDJ combinations and CDR3 sequences were profiled from genomic DNA. TCRdb re-analysed the reads in MiXCR, keeping a single row per CDR3 protein. Among 180,000 or so distinct CDR3 sequences listed, around half were seen once. The sample consisted of sorted CD4+, CD8+, or CD8+CD57+ T cells (not recorded which) from PBMCs. The source of these receptors is a human donor in good health.

The chain couples TRBV7-2 to TRBJ1-5; 8 bases line up with TRBD1. CDR3 size: 13 residues. V shed 5 bases, J shed 9 bases, and the junction held 6 bases outside the gene matches. Germline loops: CDR1 SGHTA, CDR2 FQGNSA. CDR3 in amino acids: CASSATGGRPQHF. The CDR3 DNA reads as TGTGCCAGCAGCGCTACAGGGGGACGGCCCCAGCATTTT.

The chain employs TRBV9 and TRBJ2-3, with 7 bases that match TRBD2. Looked up from germline, CDR1 is SGDLS and CDR2 is YYNGEE. With V trimmed by 2 bases and J by 6 bases, 9 bases remained unmatched. This CDR3 comprises 15 residues. CDR3 bases: TGTGCCAGCAGCGTGACGGGCGGGAGCTGGGATACGCAGTATTTT. As protein: CASSVTGGSWDTQYF.

V usage is TRBV27 and J usage is TRBJ1-1; D is unclear. V lost 2 bases and J lost 4, with 14 bases in between. CDR1 is MNHEY, CDR2 SMNVEV, per germline (reference sequence). The CDR3 has 15 amino acids. The CDR3 loop reads CASSLGQTWGTEAFF. For the CDR3, the DNA is TGTGCCAGCAGTTTAGGGCAGACCTGGGGCACTGAAGCTTTCTTT.

The rearrangement uses TRBV2 and TRBJ1-1; perhaps TRBD1 as D (5 bases). Trimming shortened V by 6 bases and J by 7 bases, and 12 bases separated the two germline ends. This CDR3 spans 12 amino acids. The germline CDR1 and CDR2 sequences are SNHLY and FYNNEI. DNA of the CDR3: TGTGCCAGCAGGGAACCGGGACTTGAAGCTTTCTTT. It translates to CASREPGLEAFF.

This clonotype was observed many times. The chain joins TRBV7-9 to TRBJ2-2; D unclear. Germline lookup yields CDR1 SEHNR and CDR2 FQNEAQ (reference sequence). V lost 4 bases and J 0 bases, leaving 9 bases between the germline ends. This CDR3 has 15 amino acids. CDR3 loop: CASSSRASNTGELFF. The CDR3 DNA follows: TGTGCCAGCAGCTCTAGGGCCTCGAACACCGGGGAGCTGTTTTTT. Full variable domain (remainder filled in from reference TRBV7-9 and TRBJ2-2): DTGVSQNPRHKITKRGQNVTFRCDPISEHNRLYWYRQTLGQGPEFLTYFQNEAQLEKSRLLSDRFSAERPKGSFSTLEIQRTEQGDSAMYLCASSSRASNTGELFFGEGSRLTVL.

The chain joins TRBV4-2 to TRBJ1-1; 7 bases are a match to TRBD1. CDR3 length: 16 amino acids. Germline V gene sequence: CDR1 LGHNA, CDR2 YNFKEQ. V gave up 4 bases and J gave up 3 bases; unmatched junction bases: 11. The CDR3 protein is CASSPTTGRIDTEAFF. CDR3 coding DNA: TGTGCCAGCAGCCCGACGACAGGGAGGATCGACACTGAAGCTTTCTTT.

This clonotype has ten or more counts. V and J are TRBV11-1 and TRBJ2-1; 16 bases fit TRBD2. V trimming: 4 bases; J trimming: 5 bases; junction bases outside the gene matches: 5. Germline V gene lookup returns CDR1 SGHAT and CDR2 FQDESV (reference sequence). This CDR3 contains 17 residues. CDR3 nucleotides: TGTGCCAGCAGCTCGGGACTAGCGGGAGGGCCGGACAATGAGCAGTTCTTC. It translates to CASSSGLAGGPDNEQFF.

This clonotype was counted ten times or more. This chain connects TRBV19 to TRBJ2-7; weak D call: TRBD2 (8 bases). The CDR3 is made up of 15 amino acids. Trimming removed 7 bases from V and 1 base from J, with 17 bases in between. CDR1 is LNHDA and CDR2 is SQIVND in the germline V gene (reference sequence). CDR3 in amino acids: CASTSGGGTSYEQYF. The CDR3 bases are TGTGCCAGTACCTCGGGAGGGGGCACGTCCTACGAGCAGTACTTC.

A word on this clonotype: A much larger clone differs by one base, so this may be a read error. The genes are TRBV7-2 and TRBJ2-3; D possibly corresponds to TRBD2 (5 bases). The CDR3 is 15 amino acids. Germline V gene lookup returns CDR1 SGHTA and CDR2 FQGNSA. The CDR3 sequence: CAGSLARTSTDTQYF. DNA for the CDR3: TGTGCCGGCAGCTTAGCCAGGACTAGCACAGATACGCAGTATTTT.

Turning to this clonotype: This may come from a read error, since a much larger clone is one base off. The chain has TRBV5-1 and TRBJ2-1; no clear D gene. The CDR3 spans 14 residues. CDR1 and CDR2 from the germline V gene are SGHRS and YFSETQ. CDR3 sequence (DNA): TGCGCCAGCATCCAGGATAGTTCCTGCAATGAGCAGTTCTTC. Translation: CASIQDSSCNEQFF.

This clonotype came up many times. J is TRBJ1-4 and V is TRBV2, with a tentative D call TRBD1 (5 bases). The germline CDR1 and CDR2 sequences are SNHLY and FYNNEI. Between the trimmed V and J ends, which lost 6 bases and 0 bases, there was a span of 8 bases. The CDR3 totals 14 residues. CDR3 residues: CASRRQSTNEKLFF. For the CDR3, the DNA is TGTGCCAGCAGACGACAGTCAACTAATGAAAAACTGTTTTTT.

In DNA, the CDR3 is TGTGCCACCAGATCGTGGACCTCCTACGAGCAGTACTTC. Translated, it gives CATRSWTSYEQYF. The J gene is TRBJ2-7, the V gene TRBV15; no definite D call. Trimming stripped 6 bases from V and 0 bases from J, with 9 bases between. The germline V gene encodes CDR1 LNHNV and CDR2 YYDKDF (reference sequence). There are 13 residues in the CDR3.

The chain recombines TRBV25-1 with TRBJ1-4, with 9 positions matching TRBD1. The V gene end was trimmed by 7 bases and the J gene end by 10 bases; junction bases not matched to a gene: 7. This CDR3 spans 13 amino acids. Germline V gene data show CDR1 as MGHDK and CDR2 as SYGVNS. CDR3 nucleotide sequence: TGTGCCAGCATAGGACAGGGGTCTGGAAAACTGTTTTTT. This encodes CASIGQGSGKLFF. Together with reference TRBV25-1 and TRBJ1-4, the CDR3 gives the full variable domain: EADIYQTPRYLVIGTGKKITLECSQTMGHDKMYWYQQDPGMELHLIHYSYGVNSTEKGDLSSESTVSRIRTEHFPLTLESARPSHTSQYLCASIGQGSGKLFFGSGTQLSVL.

This chain connects TRBV20-1 to TRBJ2-5, with TRBD2 as a possible D gene (6 bases). V lost 7 bases to trimming and J lost 1 base, with 16 bases between them. The CDR3 loop spans 14 amino acids. Germline CDR1 is DFQATT and CDR2 is SNEGSKA (reference sequence). CDR3 sequence reads: CSGDRGLAQETQYF. CDR3 DNA sequence: TGCAGTGGAGATCGGGGACTGGCCCAAGAGACCCAGTACTTC.